Shown below are 8 T cell receptor beta chains from a single sample sequenced in a study of T cell repertoires in cytomegalovirus infection. TCRdb itself ran the reads through MiXCR, one entry per CDR3 protein. The data show under 850,000 distinct CDR3 sequences, around a third seen once. The antigens of these receptors remain unknown. Sequencing was performed on cultured PBMCs, taken from culture after CMV antigen stimulation. The receptors were sampled from a human donor in good health (CMV status not recorded). Some clones in this sample may be carry-over from other donors' samples.

This clonotype came up a few times. The chain is built from TRBV18 and TRBJ1-5; unclear D gene. The CDR3 is made up of 15 amino acids. Per the germline V gene, CDR1 is KGHSH and CDR2 is LQKENI. The V gene lost 5 bases and the J gene lost 0 bases, with 11 bases spanning the gap. The CDR3 region is CASSAVADSNQPQHF. The CDR3 nucleotides read TGTGCCAGCTCAGCGGTCGCAGATAGCAATCAGCCCCAGCATTTT.

The genes are TRBV12-3 or TRBV12-4 and TRBJ2-2; 8 bases line up with TRBD2. The length of the CDR3 is 17 residues. V lost 3 bases and J lost 2; bases outside the gene matches: 8. This chain's CDR3 is CASSFLRSGGNTGELFF. In DNA, the CDR3 is TGTGCCAGCAGTTTTCTAAGGAGCGGGGGAAACACCGGGGAGCTGTTTTTT.

The sample holds a few counts of this clonotype. The chain carries TRBV12-3 or TRBV12-4 and TRBJ1-1; the D gene is possibly TRBD1 (5 bases). Trimming took 8 bases from V and 4 from J, leaving 8 bases between them. The CDR3 runs 11 residues. The CDR3 DNA follows: TGTGCCAGCGTAGGGGTCACTGAAGCTTTCTTT. Translating it yields CASVGVTEAFF.

This clonotype showed up just a few times. V is TRBV6-6 and J is TRBJ1-4; a possible D gene is TRBD1 (6 bases). The CDR3 is 13 amino acids. The germline V gene encodes CDR1 MNHNY and CDR2 SVGAGI (reference sequence). The ends were cut back, 5 bases at V and 7 bases at J, with 11 bases in the middle. CDR3 amino acids: CASSPDRSEKLFF. CDR3 nucleotides: TGTGCCAGCAGTCCCGACAGGAGTGAAAAACTGTTTTTT.

The chain combines TRBV7-8 with TRBJ2-7; D may be TRBD1 (6 bases). Germline CDR1 reads SGHVS; CDR2 reads FQNEAQ. The CDR3 spans 15 residues. Between the trimmed V and J ends, which lost 5 bases and 0 bases, there was a span of 14 bases. CDR3 nucleotide sequence: TGTGCCAGCAGCCCCAGACAGGTTAGCTCCTACGAGCAGTACTTC. It translates to CASSPRQVSSYEQYF.

This clonotype was recorded at least ten times. The chain employs TRBV7-2 and TRBJ2-3, with 10 bases matching TRBD2. The CDR3 covers 20 residues. The germline gives CDR1 SGHTA, CDR2 FQGNSA. The trim removed 5 bases at V and 0 bases at J, leaving 17 bases unmatched. The CDR3 sequence: CASSILTAGLAYTSTDTQYF. The CDR3 DNA follows: TGTGCCAGCAGCATCCTCACCGCGGGACTAGCGTATACTAGCACAGATACGCAGTATTTT.

This clonotype was detected a few times. The chain uses TRBV3-1 and TRBJ2-1; perhaps TRBD2 as D (7 bases). V was trimmed by 3 bases and J by 0 bases, leaving 18 bases between them. This CDR3 spans 18 amino acids. The germline V gene encodes CDR1 LGHDT and CDR2 YNNKEL (reference sequence). The CDR3 region is CASSHRGAGASSYNEQFF. The CDR3 DNA reads as TGTGCCAGCAGCCACCGAGGGGCGGGGGCCAGCTCCTACAATGAGCAGTTCTTC.

In this sample, this clonotype turned up many times. This chain connects TRBV12-3 or TRBV12-4 to TRBJ2-5; no definite D call. The CDR3 sequence is 12 residues long. Trimming took off 2 bases at V and 3 bases at J, with 4 bases between the two ends. The CDR3 bases are TGTGCCAGCAGTTTAAGGGAAGAGACCCAGTACTTC. As protein: CASSLREETQYF.